The 6 T cell receptor beta chains in this list originate from one sample, sequenced in a study of T cells in Graves' hyperthyroidism and ophthalmopathy. RNA transcripts provided the source from which TCR beta CDR3 regions were amplified. First-round RT-PCR with HTBI primers amplified the TCR CDR3 region. TCRdb reprocessed the multiplex PCR reads via MiXCR and lists one record per CDR3 protein. The data hold about 560,000 distinct CDR3 sequences, with less than 20% observed a single time. What was sequenced was blood. All receptors derive from a woman aged 25 to 39 with Graves' hyperthyroidism.

This clonotype occurred many times. V and J are TRBV20-1 and TRBJ2-5; D not certain. CDR3 length equals 15 residues. Deletions cut 6 bases from V and 5 bases from J, with 22 bases between. Looked up from germline, CDR1 is DFQATT and CDR2 is SNEGSKA (reference sequence). In DNA form, the CDR3 reads TGCAGTGCCAGTGGGGATCGGTCTTCTGAGGAGACCCAGTACTTC. The encoded protein is CSASGDRSSEETQYF.

This clonotype was counted ten times or more. The V call is TRBV2, the J call TRBJ1-6; 7 bases fit TRBD1. J was trimmed by 10 bases and V by 11 bases; bases with no gene match: 11. The CDR3 is 13 amino acids. Germline CDR1 and CDR2: SNHLY and FYNNEI. This chain's CDR3 is CAGARDRGSPLHF. The CDR3 coding sequence is TGTGCCGGAGCCCGGGACAGAGGGTCACCCCTCCACTTT.

The sample holds many counts of this clonotype. The CDR3 nucleotides are TGTGCCAGCAGCTTGGGGGGGTTCGAGACCCAGTACTTC. Its protein product is CASSLGGFETQYF. The chain couples TRBV11-2 to TRBJ2-5; 7 bases match TRBD2. Germline V gene data show CDR1 as SGHAT and CDR2 as FQNNGV. The CDR3 runs to 13 residues. The trim removed 3 bases at V and 5 bases at J, leaving 3 bases unmatched.

The V gene is TRBV18, the J gene TRBJ2-2; D is unclear. There are 17 residues in the CDR3. Germline V gene sequence: CDR1 KGHSH, CDR2 LQKENI. Trimming left V 2 bases short and J 0 bases short, with 13 bases between. This CDR3 reads CASSPKMRGANTGELFF. The CDR3 DNA is TGTGCCAGCTCACCAAAGATGCGAGGAGCGAACACCGGGGAGCTGTTTTTT.

This clonotype turned up a few times. The rearrangement uses TRBV6-5 and TRBJ2-1, with D possibly being TRBD1 (6 bases). The CDR3 sequence is 16 residues long. V was clipped by 2 bases and J by 0 bases, with 11 bases between them. The germline gives CDR1 MNHEY, CDR2 SVGAGI. The CDR3 DNA reads as TGTGCCAGCAGTTACACCCAGGACAGCTCCTACAATGAGCAGTTCTTC. Translating it yields CASSYTQDSSYNEQFF.

The rearrangement links TRBV25-1 to TRBJ2-1, with D unresolved. The V and J ends lost 0 bases and 4 bases respectively, with 7 bases between them. The CDR3 is 14 residues long. Germline values: CDR1 MGHDK, CDR2 SYGVNS. The CDR3 spells CASSEYPPYNEQFF. The CDR3 DNA is TGTGCCAGCAGTGAATATCCACCGTACAATGAGCAGTTCTTC.